This T cell receptor (beta chain) is from a study of T cell responses to AZD1222 COVID-19 vaccine. This clone has only one observation. Produced via immunoSEQ multiplex PCR; TCRdb's table is partial and in-frame only. The table lists 200,000 or so clones, about 87% of them singletons. CDR3 length: 15 residues. The germline V and J ends were trimmed by 0 bases and 4 bases, with 11 bases remaining between them. From germline, CDR1 is SGHRS and CDR2 YFSETQ. This TCR derives from an adult in good health. The genes are TRBV5-1 and TRBJ1-5, with D unclear. Here the sequenced sample was peripheral blood, taken on day 0 of MenACWY control vaccination. The DNA of the CDR3 is TGCGCCAGCAGCTTGGGGACGGTGGGAAATCAGCCCCAGCATTTT. This encodes CASSLGTVGNQPQHF.